Below, 27 T cell receptor beta chains from the same sample are listed, as sequenced in a study of T cells in Graves' hyperthyroidism and ophthalmopathy (dated by TCRdb to about 2019). The method was multiplex PCR. For sequencing, an Illumina HiSeq 2000 was employed. The TCR beta CDR3 regions were amplified from the RNA transcripts. For the first round of RT-PCR on the TCR CDR3, the HTBI primer set was used together with the Qiagen OneStep RT-PCR kit. In TCRdb, the public reads were trimmed at Q25 with fastp and aligned with MiXCR, with productive beta chains retained. A single entry per CDR3 protein holds the most common genes and DNA from its merged rows. Present in this sample are about 580,000 distinct CDR3 sequences, 46% of which were seen just once. Jointly, the top ten make up around 8% of the sample. The sample taken for sequencing was peripheral blood or thyroid tissue (not recorded which). The receptors stem from a young woman with Graves' hyperthyroidism.

The J gene is TRBJ2-5, the V gene TRBV20-1, with a weak D call TRBD1 (6 bases). V lost 3 bases, J lost 5 bases, and 13 bases lay in between. The CDR3 has 13 amino acids. Germline CDR1 DFQATT, CDR2 SNEGSKA (reference sequence). The CDR3 sequence: CSARDSLAETQYF. CDR3 sequence (DNA): TGCAGTGCTAGGGACAGTCTTGCCGAGACCCAGTACTTC.

The genes are TRBV29-1 and TRBJ2-7; 9 bases line up with TRBD2. Losses at the gene ends were 1 base for V and 0 bases for J; bases not matched to a gene: 1. This CDR3 is built from 14 residues. Looked up from germline, CDR1 is SQVTM and CDR2 is ANQGSEA. CDR3 in DNA: TGCAGCGTTGAAGGACTAGCGGTCTCCTACGAGCAGTACTTC. Amino acid sequence: CSVEGLAVSYEQYF.

This sequence joins TRBV4-1 and TRBJ1-3; D is unresolved. Trimming took 4 bases from V and 0 from J, leaving 13 bases between them. Germline CDR1 and CDR2: MGHRA and YSYEKL. This CDR3 is built from 16 residues. The CDR3 here is CASSPLYGNSGNTIYF. The CDR3 nucleotides are TGCGCCAGCAGCCCCCTCTACGGGAACTCTGGAAACACCATATATTTT.

This clonotype was counted ten times or more. The CDR3 nucleotides are TGCAGTGCTAGACATCCGAACACTGAAGCTTTCTTT. Protein product: CSARHPNTEAFF. The rearrangement uses TRBV20-1 and TRBJ1-1; no firm D call. This CDR3 is 12 amino acids long. The V and J ends lost 2 bases and 1 base respectively, with 5 bases between them. CDR1 and CDR2 (germline): DFQATT, SNEGSKA (reference sequence).

This clonotype showed up just once. V and J are TRBV2 and TRBJ1-2; D perhaps matches TRBD1 (6 bases). The ends were cut back, 8 bases at V and 7 bases at J, with 14 bases in the middle. The CDR3 consists of 12 residues. Germline-derived CDR1 and CDR2 are SNHLY and FYNNEI. The CDR3 bases are TGTGCCAGCTCGGAGGGGGAAGGTGGCTACACCTTC. Translation gives CASSEGEGGYTF.

V gene TRBV2 combines with J gene TRBJ2-7; D is possibly TRBD1 or TRBD2 (5 bases each). The CDR3 spans 14 residues. V lost 8 bases, J lost 3 bases, and 17 bases lay in between. Germline V lookup: CDR1 SNHLY, CDR2 FYNNEI. The CDR3 region has the DNA TGTGCCAGCGTTGGGGGACCGAACTACTACGAGCAGTACTTC. Translated: CASVGGPNYYEQYF.

This clonotype was seen many times. The V gene is TRBV5-6, the J gene TRBJ1-1, with D perhaps TRBD1 (5 bases). Per germline, CDR1 SGHDT and CDR2 YYEEEE. The V end was cut by 4 bases, the J end by 10 bases, with 17 bases between. The CDR3 has 13 amino acids. The CDR3, as DNA: TGTGCCAGCAGCCCTGGACAAGGGGCAGGAGCTTTCTTT. Translating gives CASSPGQGAGAFF.

As for this clonotype: One junction end does not reproduce the germline sequence, and a read error may be involved. This chain connects TRBV29-1 to TRBJ2-5; D gene ambiguous. CDR1 is SQVTM, CDR2 ANQGSEA, per germline. The CDR3 runs to 14 residues. The CDR3 DNA is TGTGCCTGGAGTCCGAGGACCGTCGGAGAGACCCAGTACTTC. Residues: CAWSPRTVGETQYF. Combining the CDR3 with reference TRBV29-1 and TRBJ2-5 gives the whole variable domain SAVISQKPSRDICQRGTSLTIQCQVDSQVTMMFWYRQQPGQSLTLIATANQGSEATYESGFVIDKFPISRPNLTFSTLTVSNMSPEDSSIYLCAWSPRTVGETQYFGPGTRLLVL.

The chain has TRBV12-3 or TRBV12-4 and TRBJ1-2; D gene unclear. Trimming removed 6 bases from V and 2 bases from J, with 13 bases in between. This CDR3 region has 14 residues. The CDR3 loop is CASSPIWRNYGYTF. The CDR3 coding sequence is TGTGCCAGCAGCCCGATATGGAGAAACTATGGCTACACCTTC.

Notes on this clonotype: A much larger clone is a single base away; this may be a read error. The J gene is TRBJ2-7, the V gene TRBV7-9; D is undetermined. The CDR3 consists of 17 residues. The V gene lost 5 bases and the J gene lost 0 bases, with 20 bases spanning the gap. The germline gives CDR1 SEHNR, CDR2 FQNEAQ (reference sequence). The CDR3 is CASSELEPGFYSYEQYF. CDR3 sequence (DNA): TGTGCCAGCAGCGAACTGGAGCCGGGCTTCTACTCCTACGAGCAGTACTTC. Together with reference TRBV7-9 and TRBJ2-7, the CDR3 gives the full variable domain: DTGVSQNPRHKITKRGQNVTFRCDPISEHNRLYWYRQTLGQGPEFLTYFQNEAQLEKSRLLSDRFSAERPKGSFSTLEIQRTEQGDSAMYLCASSELEPGFYSYEQYFGPGTRLTVT.

The rearrangement joins TRBV2 to TRBJ2-2, with 11 bases that match TRBD2. The V gene's germline CDR1 is SNHLY and CDR2 FYNNEI. CDR3 size: 16 residues. Germline trimming cut 7 bases from V and 5 bases from J; bases unmatched to any gene: 9. CDR3 in amino acids: CASIRGSGRGTGELFF. The DNA for the CDR3 is TGTGCCAGCATCCGAGGTAGCGGGAGGGGTACCGGGGAGCTGTTTTTT. Based on the CDR3 plus reference TRBV2 and TRBJ2-2, the full variable domain is EPEVTQTPSHQVTQMGQEVILRCVPISNHLYFYWYRQILGQKVEFLVSFYNNEISEKSEIFDDQFSVERPDGSNFTLKIRSTKLEDSAMYFCASIRGSGRGTGELFFGEGSRLTVL.

At least ten counts were recorded for this clonotype. The J gene is TRBJ1-1, the V gene TRBV11-2, with 10 bases lining up with TRBD1. J gave up 7 bases and V 7 bases, and 12 bases lay outside the gene matches. Per germline, CDR1 SGHAT and CDR2 FQNNGV. This CDR3 is built from 15 residues. CDR3 residues: CASTPGDRGLGEAFF. In DNA, the CDR3 is TGTGCCAGCACCCCGGGAGACAGGGGGCTTGGTGAAGCTTTCTTT.

At least ten counts were recorded for this clonotype. The V gene is TRBV10-1, the J gene TRBJ2-7; tentative D call: TRBD1 (6 bases). The CDR3 consists of 13 residues. Germline CDR1 WNHNN, CDR2 SYGVQD (reference sequence). V was cut by 4 bases and J by 6 bases, with 13 bases left in between. This chain's CDR3 is CASSAGQPSEQYF. CDR3 in DNA: TGCGCCAGCAGTGCCGGACAGCCGAGCGAGCAGTACTTC.

The V call is TRBV24-1, the J call TRBJ2-7; a possible D gene is TRBD1 (6 bases). CDR3 size: 14 residues. The V and J ends lost 6 bases and 9 bases respectively, with 20 bases between them. Looked up from germline, CDR1 is KGHDR and CDR2 is SFDVKD. In nucleotides, the CDR3 is TGTGCCACCAGTAACACCGGGACAACAGTCGGGCAGTACTTC. Translating it yields CATSNTGTTVGQYF.

The J gene is TRBJ1-5, the V gene TRBV2; 9 bases are a match to TRBD1. Germline loops: CDR1 SNHLY, CDR2 FYNNEI. The V gene end was trimmed by 6 bases and the J gene end by 1 base; junction bases not matched to a gene: 10. The CDR3 contains 17 residues. CDR3 region: CASREKQGARSNQPQHF. The CDR3 nucleotides are TGTGCCAGCAGGGAAAAACAGGGGGCTCGGAGCAATCAGCCCCAGCATTTT.

Of note for this clonotype: One base away lies a much larger clone, so this may be a sequencing read error. V and J are TRBV2 and TRBJ2-7, with unresolved D. This CDR3 has 13 residues. The germline V gene encodes CDR1 SNHLY and CDR2 FYNNEI. This chain's CDR3 is CASSYLDSYEQHF. CDR3 bases: TGTGCCAGCAGTTATCTCGACTCCTACGAGCAGCACTTC.

The CDR3 protein is CSVIGVNEQYF. The CDR3 coding sequence is TGCAGCGTTATCGGAGTCAATGAGCAGTACTTC. The chain carries TRBV29-1 and TRBJ2-7; no definite D call. Trimming took off 5 bases at V and 7 bases at J, with 12 bases between the two ends. This CDR3 is 11 amino acids long. Germline loops: CDR1 SQVTM, CDR2 ANQGSEA.

This rearrangement joins TRBV20-1 to TRBJ1-5; D gene uncertain. The CDR3 length is 16 residues. The germline V gene has CDR1 DFQATT and CDR2 SNEGSKA (reference sequence). V was clipped by 3 bases and J by 0 bases, with 15 bases between them. Here the CDR3 DNA reads TGCAGTGCTAGCGGGCGGGAGCGTTATAGCAATCAGCCCCAGCATTTT. Encoded protein: CSASGRERYSNQPQHF.

There are many counts of this clonotype. The chain recombines TRBV9 with TRBJ1-2, with D possibly matching TRBD1 (6 bases). The germline V gene encodes CDR1 SGDLS and CDR2 YYNGEE. This CDR3 has 14 amino acids. V was shortened by 2 bases and J by 7 bases, with 15 bases between the two germline ends. The CDR3 spells CASSVEDRFGGYTF. The CDR3 DNA is TGTGCCAGCAGCGTTGAAGACAGGTTCGGTGGCTACACCTTC.

There are many counts of this clonotype. The chain couples TRBV24-1 to TRBJ1-5; D is perhaps TRBD1 (6 bases). The CDR3 is made up of 17 amino acids. V lost 3 bases and J lost 4, with 18 bases in between. Germline loops: CDR1 KGHDR, CDR2 SFDVKD. The CDR3 sequence is CATSDRGRGVQNQPQHF. DNA of the CDR3: TGTGCCACCAGTGATAGAGGCAGGGGCGTCCAAAATCAGCCCCAGCATTTT.

This clonotype was counted many times. The V gene is TRBV2, the J gene TRBJ1-4; D is ambiguous. The CDR3 covers 16 residues. Germline V lookup: CDR1 SNHLY, CDR2 FYNNEI. V lost 4 bases to trimming and J lost 5 bases, with 17 bases between them. CDR3 region: CASSAPPVGFNEKLFF. The CDR3 bases are TGTGCCAGCAGTGCCCCCCCTGTAGGGTTCAATGAAAAACTGTTTTTT.

The rearrangement links TRBV24-1 to TRBJ2-1, with D possibly TRBD1 on 6 matching bases. V was clipped by 1 base and J by 0 bases, with 12 bases between them. The CDR3 is 17 amino acids. The germline CDR1 and CDR2 sequences are KGHDR and SFDVKD. The CDR3 DNA follows: TGTGCCACCAGTGATTTTGGGAAGGGGGTCTCCTACAATGAGCAGTTCTTC. Protein: CATSDFGKGVSYNEQFF.

CDR3 DNA: TGTGCCAGCAGCTTAGACAGGGGACGGGATTCACCCCTCCACTTT. Translating it yields CASSLDRGRDSPLHF. V gene TRBV7-3 combines with J gene TRBJ1-6, with TRBD1 matching over 8 bases. After removal of 2 bases from V and 8 bases from J, the junction contained 5 bases not matched to a gene. Looked up from germline, CDR1 is SGHTA and CDR2 is FQGTGA. This CDR3 comprises 15 residues.

This clonotype was counted many times. The chain carries TRBV5-1 and TRBJ2-2; D remains unclear. The CDR3 is 15 amino acids. Per germline, CDR1 SGHRS and CDR2 YFSETQ. Trimming removed 7 bases from V and 1 base from J, with 14 bases in between. In DNA form, the CDR3 reads TGCGCCAGCTCGGGCGGTGGGGAGAACACCGGGGAGCTGTTTTTT. Translated: CASSGGGENTGELFF.

The V and J genes are TRBV6-1 and TRBJ1-4, with a tentative D call TRBD1 (5 bases). V lost 3 bases and J lost 3, with 11 bases in between. The CDR3 has 15 amino acids. Germline values: CDR1 MNHNS, CDR2 SASEGT. CDR3 region: CASSELAGSNEKLFF. The CDR3 nucleotides are TGTGCCAGCAGTGAGTTGGCAGGGTCTAATGAAAAACTGTTTTTT.

The gene calls are TRBV7-3 and TRBJ2-5; TRBD1 matches at 9 bases. The J call may be incorrect, as the DNA end agrees better with TRBJ2-1. This CDR3 is built from 17 residues. The germline gives CDR1 SGHTA, CDR2 FQGTGA. The CDR3 reads CASSPYRGRPIIEEQFF. The CDR3 DNA reads TGTGCCAGCAGCCCGTACAGGGGGCGTCCCATAATCGAGGAGCAGTTCTTC.

As for this clonotype: Lacking the conserved final phenylalanine or tryptophan, this CDR3 likely reflects a read error. The DNA is omitted, as the CDR3 cannot be located on it reliably, and the CDR3 follows TCRdb's listing. V and J are TRBV9 and TRBJ2-5; the table calls TRBD1, which could not be checked here. CDR1 SGDLS and CDR2 YYNGEE come from the germline V gene. The CDR3 sequence runs 15 residues, both termini included. The CDR3: CASSVDAGSGYTFGS.